This TCR beta chain stems from a study of CD8+ T cells in alopecia areata. Study overall: Scoring treated patients' severity relied on the percentage of scalp area affected.

Sequencing relied on a cDNA template that was reverse transcribed from extracted RNA. Only in-frame clones appear in the TCRdb table, and some are missing; sequencing was by immunoSEQ multiplex PCR. This table has around 210,000 clones, 64% appearing once. Regarding treatment: oral pan-JAK inhibitor, 5-10 mg twice daily. V gave up 1 base and J gave up 12 bases, with 12 bases separating them. The CDR3 totals 13 residues. From germline, CDR1 is SGHTA and CDR2 FQGNSA. Sequences were derived from CD4+ T cells sorted from blood, sampled at week 4, from a patient treated with tofacitinib. V usage is TRBV7-2 and J usage is TRBJ1-4, with D perhaps TRBD1 (5 bases). The TCR comes from a human donor with alopecia areata. CDR3 in amino acids: CASSLVGAGQLFF. CDR3 in DNA: TGTGCCAGCAGCTTAGTAGGAGCGGGGCAACTGTTTTTT.